A selection of T cell receptor beta chains follows, all from one sample in a study of beta chain features in type 1 diabetes. Produced via immunoSEQ multiplex PCR; TCRdb's table is partial and in-frame only. The data contain almost 350,000 clones, roughly 8% of them seen just once; the ten biggest clones take up less than 0.45%. The specimen sequenced was central memory CD4+ T cells from blood. These TCRs come from a woman younger than 35 in good health. The CDR3 runs from the conserved cysteine through the conserved F or W. The order of the fields is D gene, clone size, J gene, V gene, CDR3 DNA, CDR3 protein. A D gene is named only where the DNA matches it firmly. The size field is filled for only some rows; it gives once, few, many or a size class.

. | many | TRBJ2-6 | TRBV28 | TGTGCCAGCAGTTTTTGGGCCAACGTCCTGACTTTC | CASSFWANVLTF
. | few | TRBJ2-7 | TRBV6-1 | TGTGCCAGCAGACGGGAATCAACCAGGGGCTACGAGCAGTACTTC | CASRRESTRGYEQYF
. | few | TRBJ2-3 | TRBV18 | TGTGCCAGCTCACCGGCTTTCACAGATACGCAGTATTTT | CASSPAFTDTQYF
. | few | TRBJ1-5 | TRBV18 | TGTGCCAGCTCACCACCGGGTGGGCGGCAGCCCCAGCATTTT | CASSPPGGRQPQHF
TRBD1 | few | TRBJ2-3 | TRBV7-8 | TGTGCCAGCAGGGACGGGGACAGATACACAGATACGCAGTATTTT | CASRDGDRYTDTQYF
TRBD2 | many | TRBJ2-2 | TRBV6-1 | TGTGCCAGCAGTGCTAGCGGGAACGGGGAGCTGTTTTTT | CASSASGNGELFF
TRBD2 | few | TRBJ2-5 | TRBV29-1 | TGCAGCGTTCGGCTAGCGGGAGGGTACCAAGAGACCCAGTACTTC | CSVRLAGGYQETQYF
. | . | TRBJ1-2 | TRBV6-5 | TGTGCCAGCAGTTACTCGTCCAGCGTCCCCTATGGCTACACCTTC | CASSYSSSVPYGYTF
. | many | TRBJ2-2 | TRBV7-2 | TGTGCCAGCAGTATGGGGTTTCCTTGGGAGCTGTTTTTT | CASSMGFPWELFF
. | few | TRBJ2-7 | TRBV28 | TGTGCCAGCAGACCTTCAGGGCATACGGACGAGCAGTACTTC | CASRPSGHTDEQYF
. | . | TRBJ2-3 | TRBV4-3 | TGCGCCAGCAGCCAAGACGCACAGGGCTGGGGCACAGATACGCAGTATTTT | CASSQDAQGWGTDTQYF
. | few | TRBJ2-5 | TRBV7-9 | TGTGCCAGCAGCGTAGGACAGCTTCAAGAGACCCAGTACTTC | CASSVGQLQETQYF
TRBD2 | few | TRBJ2-1 | TRBV18 | TGTGCCAGCTCACCCATAGGACTAGCGGGGGATGAGCAGTTCTTC | CASSPIGLAGDEQFF
TRBD2 | few | TRBJ2-2 | TRBV7-2 | TGTGCCAGCAGCTCGATAGCGGGGTACACCGGGGAGCTGTTTTTT | CASSSIAGYTGELFF
. | . | TRBJ2-1 | TRBV7-2 | TGTGCCAGCAGCCAGCAAGGTTTCGATGAGCAGTTCTTC | CASSQQGFDEQFF
. | few | TRBJ2-3 | TRBV11-1 | TGTGCCAGCAGCTCTCCCCGCGGCAGTCCAGGACGGGATACGCAGTATTTT | CASSSPRGSPGRDTQYF
. | once | TRBJ2-3 | TRBV28 | TGTGCCAGCAGTAGTTTTGGAGCGGGACAAACAGATACGCAGTATTTT | CASSSFGAGQTDTQYF
. | few | TRBJ1-2 | TRBV28 | TGTGCCAGCAGTCCTGGAGCACGGGGCTACACCTTC | CASSPGARGYTF
TRBD2 | few | TRBJ2-4 | TRBV9 | TGTGCCAGCAGCGTAGGATTTGCGGGAGGGCTGGCCAAAAACATTCAGTACTTC | CASSVGFAGGLAKNIQYF
TRBD2 | . | TRBJ2-5 | TRBV9 | TGTGCCAGCAGCTCACGCGCGGGAGCGGGAGAGACCCAGTACTTC | CASSSRAGAGETQYF
. | . | TRBJ1-5 | TRBV18 | TGTGCCAGCTCACCACGTGGTCCGGGGGCCGGCAATCAGCCCCAGCATTTT | CASSPRGPGAGNQPQHF
. | . | TRBJ2-2 | TRBV19 | TGTGCCAGTAGTGGACAGATCAACACCGGGGAGCTGTTTTTT | CASSGQINTGELFF
. | . | TRBJ2-5 | TRBV5-1 | TGCGCCAGCAGCTCCAGGGGGGATCGGGAGACCCAGTACTTC | CASSSRGDRETQYF
. | many | TRBJ2-3 | TRBV21-1 | TGTGCCAGCAAGACTGGGGGGAGTCGTGATACGCAGTATTTT | CASKTGGSRDTQYF
. | many | TRBJ1-2 | TRBV28 | TGTGCCACCCAGTGGTATGGCTACACCTTC | CATQWYGYTF
. | . | TRBJ2-7 | TRBV29-1 | TGCAGCGTTGCAGGGCAGGGACACTACGTCGAGCAGTACTTC | CSVAGQGHYVEQYF
TRBD2 | many | TRBJ2-1 | TRBV11-1 | TGTGCCAGCAGCCCTAGCGGGAGAAGATCCTACAATGAGCAGTTCTTC | CASSPSGRRSYNEQFF
. | . | TRBJ1-3 | TRBV6-5 | TGTGCCAGCAGTCCAGCAACCCGGTCTGGAAACACCATATATTTT | CASSPATRSGNTIYF
. | . | TRBJ2-3 | TRBV18 | TGTGCCAGCTCACCGGAATTAGTTTCAGATACGCAGTATTTT | CASSPELVSDTQYF
TRBD2 | . | TRBJ2-2 | TRBV6-6 | TGTGCCAGCAGGGGACTAGCGGCGAACACCGGGGAGCTGTTTTTT | CASRGLAANTGELFF
. | many | TRBJ1-3 | TRBV7-9 | TGTGCCAGCAGCTTAACTGGAAACACCATATATTTT | CASSLTGNTIYF
. | few | TRBJ2-5 | TRBV19 | TGTGCCAGTAGTTCTAGCAACCAAGAGACCCAGTACTTC | CASSSSNQETQYF
TRBD1 | few | TRBJ1-5 | TRBV27 | TGTGCCAGCAGTTGGGACAGCCGTCAGCCCCAGCATTTT | CASSWDSRQPQHF
. | . | TRBJ2-7 | TRBV28 | TGTGCCAGCACGAGTTACCCACCCTACGAGCAGTACTTC | CASTSYPPYEQYF
. | . | TRBJ1-1 | TRBV28 | TGTGCCAGCAGTTTTCGGGGAGCAGCTTTCTTT | CASSFRGAAFF
. | few | TRBJ2-4 | TRBV28 | TGTGCCAGCAGTTCCCCAGCCAAAAACATTCAGTACTTC | CASSSPAKNIQYF
TRBD2 | few | TRBJ2-7 | TRBV4-3 | TGCGCCAGCAGCCAAGAGGGTTTTGCTGCGGGAGGACCCTACGAGCAGTACTTC | CASSQEGFAAGGPYEQYF
. | . | TRBJ2-5 | TRBV7-2 | TGTGCCAGCAGCGAAAAGGCCCAAAGGGGGGAGACCCAGTACTTC | CASSEKAQRGETQYF
TRBD2 | . | TRBJ2-3 | TRBV5-4 | TGTGCCAGCAGCTTGGTGGGACTACCGGATACGCAGTATTTT | CASSLVGLPDTQYF
. | . | TRBJ2-1 | TRBV4-3 | TGCGCCAGCACCTCTAATCGGGACCTCGGAGAGCAGTTCTTC | CASTSNRDLGEQFF
. | few | TRBJ2-7 | TRBV20-1 | TGCAGTGCTAGGGACCTCTACGAGCAGTACTTC | CSARDLYEQYF
. | few | TRBJ2-7 | TRBV3-2 | TGTGCCAGCAGCCATAGCCTATTC | CASSHSLF
. | few | TRBJ1-1 | TRBV15 | TGTGCCACCAGCAGAGAGGCCAGCATGAACACTGAAGCTTTCTTT | CATSREASMNTEAFF
TRBD1 | few | TRBJ1-5 | TRBV7-2 | TGTGCCAGCAGCTCTACCGGGACAGGAGTTCAGCCCCAGCATTTT | CASSSTGTGVQPQHF